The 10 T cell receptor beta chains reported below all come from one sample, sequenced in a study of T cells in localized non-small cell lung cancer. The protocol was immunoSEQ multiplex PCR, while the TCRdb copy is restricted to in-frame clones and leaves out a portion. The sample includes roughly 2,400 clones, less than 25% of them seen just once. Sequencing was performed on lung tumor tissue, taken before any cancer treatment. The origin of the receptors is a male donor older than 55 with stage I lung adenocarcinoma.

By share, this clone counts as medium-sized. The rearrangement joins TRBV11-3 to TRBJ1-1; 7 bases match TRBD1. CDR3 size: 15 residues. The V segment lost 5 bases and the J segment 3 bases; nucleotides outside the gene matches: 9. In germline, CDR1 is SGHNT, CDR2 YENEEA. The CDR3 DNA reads TGTGCCAGCAGCAACTGGGACAGCTCAGACACTGAAGCTTTCTTT. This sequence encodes CASSNWDSSDTEAFF. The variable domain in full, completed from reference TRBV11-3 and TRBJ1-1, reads EAGVVQSPRYKIIEKKQPVAFWCNPISGHNTLYWYLQNLGQGPELLIRYENEEAVDDSQLPKDRFSAERLKGVDSTLKIQPAELGDSAVYLCASSNWDSSDTEAFFGQGTRLTVV.

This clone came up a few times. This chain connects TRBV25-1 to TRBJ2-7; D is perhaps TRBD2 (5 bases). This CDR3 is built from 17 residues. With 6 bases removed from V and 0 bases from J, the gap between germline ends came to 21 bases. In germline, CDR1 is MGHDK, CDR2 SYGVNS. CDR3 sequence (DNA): TGTGCCAGCAGACTAGAGCGGAGTCCCCCAAGCTCCTACGAGCAGTACTTC. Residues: CASRLERSPPSSYEQYF.

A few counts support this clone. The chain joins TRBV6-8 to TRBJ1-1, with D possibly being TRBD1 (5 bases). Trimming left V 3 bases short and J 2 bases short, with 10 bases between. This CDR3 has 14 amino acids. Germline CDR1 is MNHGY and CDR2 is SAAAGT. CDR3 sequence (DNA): TGTGCCAGCAGTTATCTGGGGGTCAACACTGAAGCTTTCTTT. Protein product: CASSYLGVNTEAFF.

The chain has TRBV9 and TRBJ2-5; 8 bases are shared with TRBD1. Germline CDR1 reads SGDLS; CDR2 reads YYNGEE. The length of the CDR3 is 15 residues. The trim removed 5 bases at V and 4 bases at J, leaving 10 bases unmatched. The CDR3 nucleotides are TGTGCCAGCAGGAGCCGGCCAGGGGGCGGAGAGACCCAGTACTTC. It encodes CASRSRPGGGETQYF.

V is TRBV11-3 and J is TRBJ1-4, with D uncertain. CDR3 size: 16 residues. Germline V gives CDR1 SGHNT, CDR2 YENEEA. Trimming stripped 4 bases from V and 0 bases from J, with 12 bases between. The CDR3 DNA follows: TGTGCCAGCAGCTCCCTCCTGGTTACAACTAATGAAAAACTGTTTTTT. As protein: CASSSLLVTTNEKLFF.

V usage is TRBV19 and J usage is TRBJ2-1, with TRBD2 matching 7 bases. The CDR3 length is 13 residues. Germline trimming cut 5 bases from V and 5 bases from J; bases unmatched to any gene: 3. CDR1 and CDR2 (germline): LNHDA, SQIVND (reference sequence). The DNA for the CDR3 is TGTGCCAGTAGTTCACTAGCGAACAATGAGCAGTTCTTC. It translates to CASSSLANNEQFF.

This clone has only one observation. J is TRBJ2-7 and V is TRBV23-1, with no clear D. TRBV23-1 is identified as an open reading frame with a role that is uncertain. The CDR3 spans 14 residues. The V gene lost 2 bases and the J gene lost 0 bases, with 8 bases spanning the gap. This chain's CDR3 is CASSQGDHSYEQYF. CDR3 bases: TGCGCCAGCAGTCAAGGAGACCACTCCTACGAGCAGTACTTC.

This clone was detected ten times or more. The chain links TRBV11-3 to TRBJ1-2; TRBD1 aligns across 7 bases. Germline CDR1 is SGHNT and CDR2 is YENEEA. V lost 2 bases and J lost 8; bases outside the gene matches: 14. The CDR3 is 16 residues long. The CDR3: CASSLTEGGGGEGYTF. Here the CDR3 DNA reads TGTGCCAGCAGCTTAACGGAGGGAGGGGGCGGAGAGGGCTACACCTTC.

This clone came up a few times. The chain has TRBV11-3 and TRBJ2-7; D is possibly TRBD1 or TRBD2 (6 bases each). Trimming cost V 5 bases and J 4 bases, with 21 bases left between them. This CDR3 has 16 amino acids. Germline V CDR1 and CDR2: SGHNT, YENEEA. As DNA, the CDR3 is TGTGCCAGCAGCCCCCGATGGGGGGACAAACTATACGAGCAGTACTTC. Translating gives CASSPRWGDKLYEQYF.

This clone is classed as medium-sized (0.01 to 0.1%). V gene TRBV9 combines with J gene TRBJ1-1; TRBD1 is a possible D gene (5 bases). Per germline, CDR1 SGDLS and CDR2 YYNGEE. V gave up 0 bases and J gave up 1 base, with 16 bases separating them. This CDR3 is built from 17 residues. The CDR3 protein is CASSVDGTKVWNTEAFF. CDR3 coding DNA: TGTGCCAGCAGCGTAGACGGGACGAAAGTCTGGAACACTGAAGCTTTCTTT.